This T cell receptor (beta chain) was recovered during a study of identifying expanded T cells in peripheral blood. Study results and limitations: Differentially abundant clones: roughly 1.2 between replicates, around 17 at two to three weeks, less than 20 at four. Two-week clone count variance significantly increased as total template count grew.

During the collection period, no donor immune events like infections were recorded. V was clipped by 5 bases and J by 2 bases; unmatched bases: 2. This CDR3 spans 15 amino acids. Germline CDR1 and CDR2: SGHDT and YYEEEE. Concerning this clone itself: Antigen specificity is unknown.

Sequencing was performed with immunoSEQ multiplex PCR; in TCRdb, only in-frame clones are kept and a portion is missing. Among approximately 130,000 clones, roughly 80% were seen once, and the ten largest hold 2.5% to 3.5%. Sequenced material: blood. This chain connects TRBV5-6 to TRBJ2-2; 11 bases agree with TRBD1. The receptor was isolated from a person aged 18-70 years in good health. CDR3 protein: CASRGTGGNTGELFF. Written as DNA, the CDR3 is TGTGCCAGCAGGGGGACAGGGGGTAACACCGGGGAGCTGTTTTTT.